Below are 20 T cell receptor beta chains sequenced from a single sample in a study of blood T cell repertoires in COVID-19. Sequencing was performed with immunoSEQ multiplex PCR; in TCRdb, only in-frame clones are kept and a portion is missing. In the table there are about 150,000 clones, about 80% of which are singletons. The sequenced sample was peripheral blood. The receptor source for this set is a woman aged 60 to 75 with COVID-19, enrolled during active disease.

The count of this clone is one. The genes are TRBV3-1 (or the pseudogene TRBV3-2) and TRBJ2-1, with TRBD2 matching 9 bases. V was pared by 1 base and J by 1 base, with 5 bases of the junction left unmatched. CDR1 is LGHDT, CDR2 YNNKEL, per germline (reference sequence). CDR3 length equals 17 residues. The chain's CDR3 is CASSQGGLAGSYNEQFF. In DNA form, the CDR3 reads TGTGCCAGCAGCCAAGGTGGTCTAGCGGGGTCCTACAATGAGCAGTTCTTC.

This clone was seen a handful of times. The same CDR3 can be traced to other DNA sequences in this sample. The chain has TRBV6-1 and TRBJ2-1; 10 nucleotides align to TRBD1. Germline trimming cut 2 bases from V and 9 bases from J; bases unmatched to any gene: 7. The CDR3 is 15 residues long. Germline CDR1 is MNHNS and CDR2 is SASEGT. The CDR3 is CASSETGQGRGEQFF. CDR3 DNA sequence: TGTGCCAGCAGTGAAACGGGACAGGGGCGCGGTGAGCAGTTCTTC.

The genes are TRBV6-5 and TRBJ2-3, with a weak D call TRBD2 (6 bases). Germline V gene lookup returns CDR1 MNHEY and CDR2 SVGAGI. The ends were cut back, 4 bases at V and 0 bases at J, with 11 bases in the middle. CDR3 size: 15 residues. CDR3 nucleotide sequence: TGTGCCAGCAGTTGGGGGGTAGCAAGCACAGATACGCAGTATTTT. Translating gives CASSWGVASTDTQYF.

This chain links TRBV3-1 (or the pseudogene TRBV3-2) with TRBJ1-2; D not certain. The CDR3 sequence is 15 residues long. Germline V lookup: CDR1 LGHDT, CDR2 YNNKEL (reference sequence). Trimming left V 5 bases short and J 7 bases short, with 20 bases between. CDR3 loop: CASSYLRVLAGGYTF. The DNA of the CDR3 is TGTGCCAGCAGCTACCTCCGGGTCCTGGCCGGTGGCTACACCTTC.

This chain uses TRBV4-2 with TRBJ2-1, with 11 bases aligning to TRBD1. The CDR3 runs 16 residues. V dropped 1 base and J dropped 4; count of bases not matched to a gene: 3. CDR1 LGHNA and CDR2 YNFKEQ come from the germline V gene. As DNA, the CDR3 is TGTGCCAGCAGCCAAGCGGACAGGGGGCGATACAATGAGCAGTTCTTC. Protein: CASSQADRGRYNEQFF.

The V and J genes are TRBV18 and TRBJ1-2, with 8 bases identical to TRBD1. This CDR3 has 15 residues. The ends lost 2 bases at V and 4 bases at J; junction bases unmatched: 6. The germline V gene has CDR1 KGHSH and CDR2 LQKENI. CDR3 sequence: CASSPSDRAIYGYTF. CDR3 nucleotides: TGTGCCAGCTCACCATCGGACAGGGCCATCTATGGCTACACCTTC. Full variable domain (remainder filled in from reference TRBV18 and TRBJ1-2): NAGVMQNPRHLVRRRGQEARLRCSPMKGHSHVYWYRQLPEEGLKFMVYLQKENIIDESGMPKERFSAEFPKEGPSILRIQQVVRGDSAAYFCASSPSDRAIYGYTFGSGTRLTVV.

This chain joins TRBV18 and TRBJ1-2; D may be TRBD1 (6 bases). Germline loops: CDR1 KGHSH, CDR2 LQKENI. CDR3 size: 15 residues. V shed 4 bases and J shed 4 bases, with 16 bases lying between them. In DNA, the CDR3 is TGTGCCAGCTCACAGTCACAGGGACGCGGCTATGGCTACACCTTC. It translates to CASSQSQGRGYGYTF. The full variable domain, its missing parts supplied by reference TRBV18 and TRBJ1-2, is NAGVMQNPRHLVRRRGQEARLRCSPMKGHSHVYWYRQLPEEGLKFMVYLQKENIIDESGMPKERFSAEFPKEGPSILRIQQVVRGDSAAYFCASSQSQGRGYGYTFGSGTRLTVV.

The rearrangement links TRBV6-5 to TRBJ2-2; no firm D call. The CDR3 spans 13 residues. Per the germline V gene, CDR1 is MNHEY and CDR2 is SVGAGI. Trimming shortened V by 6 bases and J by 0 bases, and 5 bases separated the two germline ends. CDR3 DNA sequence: TGTGCCAGCAGACAGCCGAACACCGGGGAGCTGTTTTTT. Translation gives CASRQPNTGELFF.

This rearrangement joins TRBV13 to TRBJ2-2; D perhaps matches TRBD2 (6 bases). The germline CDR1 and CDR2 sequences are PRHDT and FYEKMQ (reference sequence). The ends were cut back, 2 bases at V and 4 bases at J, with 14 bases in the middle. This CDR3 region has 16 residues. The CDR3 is CASSLSPSVSTGELFF. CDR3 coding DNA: TGTGCCAGCAGCTTATCGCCTAGCGTCAGCACCGGGGAGCTGTTTTTT.

This CDR3 reads CASSLGQGYTF. The CDR3 bases are TGTGCCAGCAGCCTCGGACAGGGCTACACCTTC. V and J are TRBV7-9 and TRBJ1-2; weak D call: TRBD1 (6 bases). The CDR3 loop spans 11 amino acids. Per germline, CDR1 SEHNR and CDR2 FQNEAQ (reference sequence). Trimming took 5 bases from V and 8 from J, leaving 9 bases between them.

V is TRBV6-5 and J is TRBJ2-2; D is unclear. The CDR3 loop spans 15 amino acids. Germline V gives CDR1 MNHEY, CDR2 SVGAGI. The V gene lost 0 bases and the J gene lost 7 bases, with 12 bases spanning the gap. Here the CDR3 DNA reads TGTGCCAGCAGTTACTCGACGCGGTGGGTCGGGGAGCTGTTTTTT. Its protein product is CASSYSTRWVGELFF.

This CDR3 reads CASGSSGGTANYGYTF. The DNA for the CDR3 is TGTGCTAGTGGTTCCTCTGGGGGGACCGCTAACTATGGCTACACCTTC. This chain uses TRBV12-5 with TRBJ1-2; D is possibly TRBD1 (5 bases). CDR1 and CDR2 (germline): LGHNT, FRNRAP. Trimming stripped 4 bases from V and 0 bases from J, with 15 bases between. This CDR3 has 16 residues.

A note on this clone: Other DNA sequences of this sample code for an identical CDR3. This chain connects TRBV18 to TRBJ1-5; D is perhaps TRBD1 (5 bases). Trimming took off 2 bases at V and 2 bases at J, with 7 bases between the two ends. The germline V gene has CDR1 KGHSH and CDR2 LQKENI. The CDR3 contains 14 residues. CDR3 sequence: CASSPSGGNQPQHF. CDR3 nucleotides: TGTGCCAGCTCACCATCGGGGGGCAATCAGCCCCAGCATTTT.

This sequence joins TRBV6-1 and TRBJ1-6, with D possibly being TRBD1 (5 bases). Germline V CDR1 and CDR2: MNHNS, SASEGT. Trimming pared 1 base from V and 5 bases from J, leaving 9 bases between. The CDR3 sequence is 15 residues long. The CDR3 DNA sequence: TGTGCCAGCAGTGAAGGCCGGGGGAATAATTCACCCCTCCACTTT. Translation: CASSEGRGNNSPLHF.

In nucleotides, the CDR3 is TGCGCCAGCAGTGAGTTGGGGGGGAAGACAGATACGCAGTATTTT. It codes for CASSELGGKTDTQYF. V is TRBV10-1 and J is TRBJ2-3, with 7 bases identical to TRBD2. In germline, CDR1 is WNHNN, CDR2 SYGVQD (reference sequence). Germline trimming cut 1 base from V and 3 bases from J; bases unmatched to any gene: 4. This CDR3 is 15 amino acids long.

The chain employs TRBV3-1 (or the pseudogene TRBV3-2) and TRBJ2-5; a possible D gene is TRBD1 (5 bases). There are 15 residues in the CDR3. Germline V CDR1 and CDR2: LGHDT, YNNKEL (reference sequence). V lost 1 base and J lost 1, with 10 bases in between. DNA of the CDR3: TGTGCCAGCAGCCAAGGGCCCCAGGGCCAAGAGACCCAGTACTTC. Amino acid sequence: CASSQGPQGQETQYF.

CDR3 region: CASSWDLNPNTGELFF. CDR3 DNA: TGTGCCAGTAGTTGGGACTTAAACCCGAACACCGGGGAGCTGTTTTTT. The gene calls are TRBV19 and TRBJ2-2, with D possibly being TRBD2 (6 bases). The CDR3 loop spans 16 amino acids. V lost 5 bases, J lost 0 bases, and 13 bases lay in between. Germline V lookup: CDR1 LNHDA, CDR2 SQIVND (reference sequence).

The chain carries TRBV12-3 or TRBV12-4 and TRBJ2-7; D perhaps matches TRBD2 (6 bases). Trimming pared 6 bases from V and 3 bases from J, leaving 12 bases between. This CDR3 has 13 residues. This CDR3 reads CASSRTGLYEQYF. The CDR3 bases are TGTGCCAGCAGCCGAACGGGACTCTACGAGCAGTACTTC.

CDR3 protein: CASSIRGSRENIQYF. CDR3 DNA sequence: TGTGCCAGCAGCATCCGCGGGAGTCGGGAAAACATTCAGTACTTC. V usage is TRBV7-9 and J usage is TRBJ2-4; TRBD2 matches at 7 bases. The junction had 9 bases not matched to a gene; V was cut back by 5 bases and J by 5 bases. The CDR3 loop spans 15 amino acids. Germline V CDR1 and CDR2: SEHNR, FQNEAQ (reference sequence).

The CDR3: CATLREGRAEAFF. For the CDR3, the DNA is TGTGCCACCCTCCGGGAGGGAAGGGCTGAAGCTTTCTTT. This sequence joins TRBV19 and TRBJ1-1; D not resolved. CDR3 length: 13 amino acids. V was trimmed by 10 bases and J by 6 bases, leaving 18 bases between them. The germline V gene has CDR1 LNHDA and CDR2 SQIVND (reference sequence).